This entry lists 26 T cell receptor beta chains sequenced from one sample in a study of blood T cell repertoires in COVID-19. Libraries were prepared by immunoSEQ multiplex PCR; TCRdb keeps only in-frame clonotypes and omits some of them. The sample carries about 200,000 clones, roughly 84% recorded once. The sequencing input was peripheral blood. The receptors shown here come from a woman aged 40 to 49 who had recovered from COVID-19.

The gene calls are TRBV6-4 and TRBJ1-4; 7 bases map to TRBD1. The CDR3 spans 14 residues. J was trimmed by 7 bases and V by 4 bases; bases with no gene match: 6. CDR1 and CDR2 from the germline V gene are MRHNA and SNTAGT. CDR3 nucleotides: TGTGCCAGCAGTGTAACAGGGGAAAGTGAAAAACTGTTTTTT. It specifies CASSVTGESEKLFF.

The gene calls are TRBV29-1 and TRBJ1-5; TRBD1 aligns across 10 bases. The CDR3 is 14 amino acids. V was clipped by 6 bases and J by 1 base; unmatched bases: 3. Looked up from germline, CDR1 is SQVTM and CDR2 is ANQGSEA. Written as DNA, the CDR3 is TGCAGCGTCAGGACAGGGGGAAGCAATCAGCCCCAGCATTTT. As protein: CSVRTGGSNQPQHF.

The chain joins TRBV9 to TRBJ2-1, with D possibly being TRBD2 (6 bases). The CDR3 runs 14 residues. Trimming removed 0 bases at V and 10 bases at J, with 14 bases between. In germline, CDR1 is SGDLS, CDR2 YYNGEE. The CDR3 is CASSVVLSGGEQFF. As DNA, the CDR3 is TGTGCCAGCAGCGTAGTCCTTAGCGGAGGGGAGCAGTTCTTC.

The V and J genes are TRBV6-6 and TRBJ2-5; TRBD1 matches at 8 bases. Germline V CDR1 and CDR2: MNHNY, SVGAGI (reference sequence). There are 12 residues in the CDR3. V trimming: 10 bases; J trimming: 7 bases; junction bases outside the gene matches: 8. CDR3 DNA: TGTGCCACCTGGACAGGGACGGGGACCCAGTACTTC. It yields the protein CATWTGTGTQYF.

The chain is built from TRBV11-3 and TRBJ2-1; the match to TRBD2 covers 13 bases. Germline CDR1 and CDR2: SGHNT and YENEEA. This CDR3 contains 16 residues. The V segment lost 5 bases and the J segment 7 bases; nucleotides outside the gene matches: 8. The CDR3 DNA reads TGTGCCAGCAGCCCACTAGCGGGAGGGCCTTTAAATGAGCAGTTCTTC. As protein: CASSPLAGGPLNEQFF.

This chain uses TRBV5-4 with TRBJ1-1; 10 bases agree with TRBD1. The CDR3 contains 16 residues. Per germline, CDR1 SGHNT and CDR2 YYREEE (reference sequence). V trimming: 4 bases; J trimming: 1 base; junction bases outside the gene matches: 7. In DNA form, the CDR3 reads TGTGCCAGCAGCGCGGGACAGGGGCTGGGGAACACTGAAGCTTTCTTT. Translation gives CASSAGQGLGNTEAFF.

The V gene is TRBV30, the J gene TRBJ1-1; TRBD1 matches at 9 bases. Germline V CDR1 and CDR2: GTSNPN, SVGIG (reference sequence). The CDR3 is made up of 14 amino acids. Unmatched junction bases numbered 5, after V lost 1 base and J lost 5 bases. The CDR3, as DNA: TGTGCCTGGAGTGACCGACAGGGGGATACTGAAGCTTTCTTT. This translates into CAWSDRQGDTEAFF. The full variable domain, its missing parts supplied by reference TRBV30 and TRBJ1-1, is SQTIHQWPATLVQPVGSPLSLECTVEGTSNPNLYWYRQAAGRGLQLLFYSVGIGQISSEVPQNLSASRPQDRQFILSSKKLLLSDSGFYLCAWSDRQGDTEAFFGQGTRLTVV.

The chain employs TRBV23-1 and TRBJ1-2; tentative D call: TRBD1 (5 bases). TRBV23-1 is an ORF, with its function uncertain. V dropped 0 bases and J dropped 0 bases, with 8 bases sitting between them. The CDR3 spans 15 residues. The CDR3 here is CASSQSWGSNYGYTF. The CDR3 nucleotides are TGCGCCAGCAGTCAATCATGGGGCTCTAACTATGGCTACACCTTC.

CDR3 sequence reads: CASSQSGTGSLEQYF. Here the CDR3 DNA reads TGTGCCAGCAGCCAATCGGGGACAGGATCCTTGGAGCAGTACTTC. V gene TRBV16 combines with J gene TRBJ2-7, with 8 bases lining up with TRBD1. V was clipped by 0 bases and J by 7 bases; unmatched bases: 8. This CDR3 is 15 amino acids long. Germline CDR1 reads KGHSY; CDR2 reads FQNENV. Full variable domain (rest looked up from reference TRBV16 and TRBJ2-7): GEEVAQTPKHLVRGEGQKAKLYCAPIKGHSYVFWYQQVLKNEFKFLISFQNENVFDETGMPKERFSAKCLPNSPCSLEIQATKLEDSAVYFCASSQSGTGSLEQYFGPGTRLTVT.

The chain's CDR3 is CASSYGRTGELFF. The DNA for the CDR3 is TGTGCCAGCAGTTACGGGCGAACCGGGGAGCTGTTTTTT. The rearrangement uses TRBV6-5 and TRBJ2-2; D unclear. Looked up from germline, CDR1 is MNHEY and CDR2 is SVGAGI. This CDR3 has 13 amino acids. The V gene lost 2 bases and the J gene lost 5 bases, with 6 bases spanning the gap.

In this sample, this clone turned up a few times. V usage is TRBV28 and J usage is TRBJ1-2; weak D call: TRBD1 (5 bases). V lost 5 bases, J lost 4 bases, and 17 bases lay in between. Germline V CDR1 and CDR2: MDHEN, SYDVKM. This CDR3 region has 15 residues. CDR3 DNA sequence: TGTGCCAGCAGTATCCCAACAGGAGAGCCCTATGGCTACACCTTC. Its translation is CASSIPTGEPYGYTF.

This chain joins TRBV6-1 and TRBJ2-7; TRBD2 agrees at 7 bases. The CDR3 length is 16 residues. Germline trimming cut 2 bases from V and 5 bases from J; bases unmatched to any gene: 12. CDR1 MNHNS and CDR2 SASEGT come from the germline V gene. The CDR3 sequence is CASSELVGGGRHEQYF. CDR3 DNA: TGTGCCAGCAGTGAATTGGTGGGGGGAGGGCGACACGAGCAGTACTTC.

This rearrangement joins TRBV28 to TRBJ2-5; the match to TRBD1 covers 7 bases. The CDR3 sequence is 14 residues long. The germline V gene encodes CDR1 MDHEN and CDR2 SYDVKM. With 8 bases clipped from V and 5 bases from J, the junction kept 11 bases outside the gene matches. The CDR3 coding sequence is TGTGCCAGCGGATCGACAGGGCTCGGGGAGACCCAGTACTTC. Protein: CASGSTGLGETQYF.

This clone was detected only once. The chain uses TRBV6-5 and TRBJ2-5; the match to TRBD1 covers 7 bases. The CDR3 has 14 residues. V shed 6 bases, J shed 5 bases, and the junction held 9 bases outside the gene matches. Germline lookup yields CDR1 MNHEY and CDR2 SVGAGI. DNA for the CDR3: TGTGCCAGCAGAAACGGACAGGTTGAGGAGACCCAGTACTTC. The encoded protein is CASRNGQVEETQYF.

This sequence joins TRBV4-2 and TRBJ2-7; 9 positions match TRBD1. The CDR3 loop spans 16 amino acids. Trimming at V came to 4 bases and at J to 0 bases, leaving 7 bases not matched to a gene. The germline V gene encodes CDR1 LGHNA and CDR2 YNFKEQ. The CDR3 coding sequence is TGTGCCAGCAGCCCCCGGGACAGGGAACCCTCCTACGAGCAGTACTTC. Translation: CASSPRDREPSYEQYF.

The chain uses TRBV27 and TRBJ2-2; D is unclear. Looked up from germline, CDR1 is MNHEY and CDR2 is SMNVEV (reference sequence). This CDR3 spans 15 amino acids. The germline V and J ends were trimmed by 2 bases and 3 bases, with 10 bases remaining between them. Written as DNA, the CDR3 is TGTGCCAGCAGTTTAGCAGGCTCCGACACCGGGGAGCTGTTTTTT. Amino acids: CASSLAGSDTGELFF.

This clone has just one count. This chain joins TRBV18 and TRBJ2-3; TRBD2 matches at 14 bases. In germline, CDR1 is KGHSH, CDR2 LQKENI. V was clipped by 5 bases and J by 5 bases; unmatched bases: 0. This CDR3 spans 14 amino acids. The CDR3 is CASSGTSGRDTQYF. CDR3 DNA: TGTGCCAGCTCAGGGACTAGCGGGAGAGATACGCAGTATTTT.

The chain uses TRBV3-1 (or the pseudogene TRBV3-2) and TRBJ2-5; 11 bases fit TRBD2. The V segment lost 4 bases and the J segment 2 bases; nucleotides outside the gene matches: 6. The CDR3 has 16 amino acids. Germline values: CDR1 LGHDT, CDR2 YNNKEL (reference sequence). CDR3 DNA: TGTGCCAGCAGCCCTCGACTAGCGGGAACGCAAGAGACCCAGTACTTC. Amino acids: CASSPRLAGTQETQYF.

Remarks on this clone: Other DNA sequences in the sample encode the same CDR3. V and J are TRBV11-2 and TRBJ2-3; D not certain. Trimming pared 4 bases from V and 0 bases from J, leaving 2 bases between. Germline V gives CDR1 SGHAT, CDR2 FQNNGV. The CDR3 spans 12 residues. The CDR3 bases are TGTGCCAGCAGCTCGAGCACAGATACGCAGTATTTT. Protein: CASSSSTDTQYF.

This clone was picked up a small number of times. This chain uses TRBV5-1 with TRBJ1-1; 7 bases map to TRBD1. Germline trimming cut 4 bases from V and 1 base from J; bases unmatched to any gene: 7. CDR3 size: 15 residues. CDR1 SGHRS and CDR2 YFSETQ come from the germline V gene. CDR3 nucleotide sequence: TGCGCCAGCAGCCCGCAAACAGGGGAGAACACTGAAGCTTTCTTT. It codes for CASSPQTGENTEAFF.

The genes are TRBV7-8 and TRBJ2-7; 7 bases match TRBD1. The CDR3 totals 15 residues. CDR1 is SGHVS, CDR2 FQNEAQ, per germline. V gave up 5 bases and J gave up 2 bases; unmatched junction bases: 9. CDR3 DNA sequence: TGTGCCAGCAGCGAACAAGGGACAGTAACCTACGAGCAGTACTTC. This gives the protein CASSEQGTVTYEQYF.

The rearrangement links TRBV5-4 to TRBJ2-3; D may be TRBD2 (6 bases). The CDR3 runs 15 residues. The germline V gene has CDR1 SGHNT and CDR2 YYREEE (reference sequence). The ends were cut back, 3 bases at V and 1 base at J, with 12 bases in the middle. The CDR3 nucleotides are TGTGCCAGCAGCTATCCGGGACTCGGCACAGATACGCAGTATTTT. Amino acid sequence: CASSYPGLGTDTQYF.

This clone was counted a few times. This chain uses TRBV20-1 with TRBJ1-4, with 8 bases matching TRBD1. Per germline, CDR1 DFQATT and CDR2 SNEGSKA (reference sequence). With 3 bases clipped from V and 3 bases from J, the junction kept 6 bases outside the gene matches. The CDR3 loop spans 15 amino acids. This chain's CDR3 is CSASWVGQANEKLFF. As DNA, the CDR3 is TGCAGTGCTAGTTGGGTGGGACAGGCTAATGAAAAACTGTTTTTT.

The rearrangement uses TRBV6-2 or TRBV6-3 and TRBJ1-1; 8 bases fit TRBD1. CDR1 MNHEY and CDR2 SVGEGT come from the germline V gene. This CDR3 is 12 amino acids long. With 4 bases clipped from V and 9 bases from J, the junction kept 4 bases outside the gene matches. The CDR3: CASSFGQGKAFF. The CDR3 DNA follows: TGTGCCAGCAGTTTCGGACAGGGTAAAGCTTTCTTT.

The J gene is TRBJ1-3, the V gene TRBV9; the D gene is possibly TRBD1 (6 bases). CDR1 is SGDLS, CDR2 YYNGEE, per germline. V was shortened by 2 bases and J by 0 bases, with 12 bases between the two germline ends. This CDR3 is 16 amino acids long. DNA of the CDR3: TGTGCCAGCAGCGTTGGACAGATAAACTCTGGAAACACCATATATTTT. Protein product: CASSVGQINSGNTIYF.

V usage is TRBV24-1 and J usage is TRBJ2-1; D ambiguous. Germline CDR1 and CDR2: KGHDR and SFDVKD. The CDR3 loop spans 15 amino acids. Trimming took off 3 bases at V and 7 bases at J, with 15 bases between the two ends. The CDR3 loop is CATSDVTPGFNEQFF. The CDR3 DNA reads TGTGCCACCAGTGATGTGACTCCCGGTTTTAATGAGCAGTTCTTC.